This T cell receptor (beta chain) emerged from a study of T cells after yellow fever vaccination (dated by TCRdb to the late 2010s). About the full investigation: Libraries from fractions with low cell numbers were prepared with the SMART-Seq v4 Ultra Low Input RNA kit. To track T-cell clones before and after primary and booster YFV17D yellow fever vaccination, bulk TCR alpha and beta repertoires were sequenced longitudinally. The cohort comprised two healthy male donors, one aged 18 to 29 and one aged 30 to 39 years. Blood samples were taken at several timepoints before and after primary and secondary immunization, and bulk PBMC replicates and cell subsets were isolated.

TCR cDNA was made using 5'RACE template switching, a step that added a universal primer site and unique molecular identifiers. cDNA synthesis was primed from both the TCR alpha and TCR beta constant segments. Library amplification involved two PCR steps, and the second step added sample barcodes and sequencing adapters. Sequencing of libraries was done on Illumina HiSeq 2500 (2x100 bp) or NovaSeq (2x150 bp). On the study's bioinformatics: MIGEC handled demultiplexing of reads and collapsing into UMI consensus sequences, while MiXCR performed V(D)J alignment. Vaccine-responding clonotypes were identified with edgeR using replicate PBMC samples, with FDR below 0.01 and a log2 fold change above 5 up to day 15 being required. CD4 or CD8 identity was assigned to each bulk clonotype according to whether the clonotype was present at higher abundance in the sequenced CD4 repertoire or the sequenced CD8 repertoire. TCRdb trimmed the raw reads at Q25, called clones with MiXCR and kept productive beta chains. Rows with one shared CDR3 protein collapse into an entry with the most common genes and DNA. It is TCRdb's table, rather than the study itself, that gives the V and J calls and clone size. In this sample the table shows 510,000 or so distinct CDR3 sequences, 19% of which occur a single time. The leading ten clones occupy 14% of the sample.

Results the study describes overall, beyond this receptor: Because the study included only two donors, the extent to which the findings can be generalized is limited. After the booster, most clones that had expanded after primary vaccination were detected again (around 97% of CD4 and around nine tenths of CD8), suggesting broad maintenance of memory. A small share of clonotypes occurred in both CD4 and CD8 compartments, likely arising from convergent recombination. Because abundant contaminating clonotypes from the bulk population could be contained in FACS-sorted repertoires, computational filtering was required. The secondary T-cell response was found to be weaker but faster than the primary response, with a peak reached on day 5 rather than on day 15.

As for this clonotype: It lacks a known antigen. Base-call qualities are not available, and no considerably larger clone is one nucleotide away.

There are 15 amino acids in the CDR3, from cysteine to phenylalanine inclusive. The only DNA kept is the CDR3, 45 bases in frame from the first base. Reading the germline V gene gives CDR1 SGHRS and CDR2 YFSETQ. Cut back by 0 bases and 1 base, the V and J ends lie 11 bases apart. The sample's treatment or condition label, in plain terms: live attenuated yellow fever vaccine strain. At each blood-draw timepoint, two biological replicates of bulk PBMCs were obtained. A standard Ficoll-Paque protocol was used to isolate PBMCs from peripheral blood. RNA was extracted with TriZol from bulk PBMCs, CD4 and CD8 fractions, and dextramer-positive and dextramer-negative fractions.

This clonotype was sampled from a man aged 25-45 years who received the YFV17D yellow fever vaccine. The chain is assembled from TRBV5-1 and TRBJ2-7, with the identity of the D gene unclear. This sample comprised PBMCs, obtained 15 days after the yellow fever booster vaccination. The CDR3 protein sequence reads: CASSLESRSSYEQYF. The base sequence is TGCGCCAGCAGCTTGGAGTCTAGATCTTCCTACGAGCAGTACTTC.